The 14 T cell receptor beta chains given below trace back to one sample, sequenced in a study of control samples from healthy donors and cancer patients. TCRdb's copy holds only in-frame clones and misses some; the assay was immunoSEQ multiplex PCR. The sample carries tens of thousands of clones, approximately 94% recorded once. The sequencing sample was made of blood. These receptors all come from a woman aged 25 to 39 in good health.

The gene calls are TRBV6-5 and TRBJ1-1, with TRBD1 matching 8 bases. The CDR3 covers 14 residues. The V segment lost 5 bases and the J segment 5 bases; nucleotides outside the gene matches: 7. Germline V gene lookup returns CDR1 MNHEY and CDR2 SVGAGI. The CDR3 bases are TGTGCCAGCAGTCTCAGGGGGCAGGGAACTGAAGCTTTCTTT. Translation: CASSLRGQGTEAFF.

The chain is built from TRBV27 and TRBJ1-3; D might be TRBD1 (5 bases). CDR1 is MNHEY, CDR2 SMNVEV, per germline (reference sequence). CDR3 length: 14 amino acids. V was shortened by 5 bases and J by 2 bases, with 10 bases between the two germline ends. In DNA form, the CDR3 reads TGTGCCAGCAGTATGGGACCGACTGGAAACACCATATATTTT. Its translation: CASSMGPTGNTIYF.

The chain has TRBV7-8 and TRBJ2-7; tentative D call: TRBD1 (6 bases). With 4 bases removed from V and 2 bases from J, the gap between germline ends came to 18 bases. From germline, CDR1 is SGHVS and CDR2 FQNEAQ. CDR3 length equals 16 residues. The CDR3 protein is CASSSFTDRLTYEQYF. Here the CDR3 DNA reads TGTGCCAGCAGCTCCTTTACCGACAGGTTAACCTACGAGCAGTACTTC.

The chain's CDR3 is CASSPGDTYEQYV. DNA of the CDR3: TGTGCCAGCTCACCGGGGGACACCTACGAGCAGTACGTC. The rearrangement uses TRBV18 and TRBJ2-7, with a possible D match to TRBD1 (6 bases). Trimming took 3 bases from V and 2 from J, leaving 8 bases between them. Germline V gene lookup returns CDR1 KGHSH and CDR2 LQKENI. The CDR3 has 13 residues.

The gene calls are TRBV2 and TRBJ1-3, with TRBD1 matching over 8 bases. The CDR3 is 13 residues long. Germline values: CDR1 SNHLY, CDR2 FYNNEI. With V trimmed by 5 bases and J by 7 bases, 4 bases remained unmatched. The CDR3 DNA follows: TGTGCCAGCAGTAAGGACAGGGATAACACCATATATTTT. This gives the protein CASSKDRDNTIYF.

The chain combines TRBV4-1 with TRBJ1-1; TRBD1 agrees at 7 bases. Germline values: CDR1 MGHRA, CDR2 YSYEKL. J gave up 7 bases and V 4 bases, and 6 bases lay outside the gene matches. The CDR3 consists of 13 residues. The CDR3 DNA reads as TGCGCCAGCAGCCTCTCGGGACAGAATGAAGCTTTCTTT. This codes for CASSLSGQNEAFF.

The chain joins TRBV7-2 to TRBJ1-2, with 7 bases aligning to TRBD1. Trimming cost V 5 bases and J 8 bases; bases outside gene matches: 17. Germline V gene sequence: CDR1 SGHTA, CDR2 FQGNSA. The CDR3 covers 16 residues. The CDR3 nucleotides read TGTGCCAGCAGCCCAGGGGGGACGGGAGCCGGAGGAGGCTACACCTTC. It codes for CASSPGGTGAGGGYTF.

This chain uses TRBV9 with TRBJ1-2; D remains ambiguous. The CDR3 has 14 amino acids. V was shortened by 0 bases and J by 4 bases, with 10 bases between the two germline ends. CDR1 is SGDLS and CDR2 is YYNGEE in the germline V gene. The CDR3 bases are TGTGCCAGCAGCGTAGGGCAGGTCTCCTATGGCTACACCTTC. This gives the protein CASSVGQVSYGYTF.

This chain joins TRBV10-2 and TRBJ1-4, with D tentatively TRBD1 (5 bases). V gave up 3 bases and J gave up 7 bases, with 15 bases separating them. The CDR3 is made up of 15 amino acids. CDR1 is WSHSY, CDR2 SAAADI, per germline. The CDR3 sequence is CASSDPTRGCEKLFF. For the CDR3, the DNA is TGCGCCAGCAGTGACCCCACAAGGGGATGTGAAAAACTGTTTTTT.

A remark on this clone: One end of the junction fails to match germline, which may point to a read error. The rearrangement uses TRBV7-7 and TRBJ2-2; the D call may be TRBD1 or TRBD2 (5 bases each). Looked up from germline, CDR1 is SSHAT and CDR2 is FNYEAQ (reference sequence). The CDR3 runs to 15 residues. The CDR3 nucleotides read TGTGCTAGCAGCTTATTGGGGGATGGGACCGGGGAGCTGTTTTTT. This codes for CASSLLGDGTGELFF.

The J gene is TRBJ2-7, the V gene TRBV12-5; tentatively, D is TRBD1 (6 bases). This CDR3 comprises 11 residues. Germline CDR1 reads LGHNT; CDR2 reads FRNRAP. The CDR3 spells CARDTSYEQYV. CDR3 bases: TGTGCCAGGGACACCTCATACGAGCAGTACGTC.

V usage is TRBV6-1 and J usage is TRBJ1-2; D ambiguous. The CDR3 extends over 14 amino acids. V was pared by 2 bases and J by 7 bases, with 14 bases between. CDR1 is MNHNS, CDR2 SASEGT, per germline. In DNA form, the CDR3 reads TGTGCCAGCAGTGAAAGGCTTGGATACCGTGGCTACACCTTC. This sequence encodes CASSERLGYRGYTF.

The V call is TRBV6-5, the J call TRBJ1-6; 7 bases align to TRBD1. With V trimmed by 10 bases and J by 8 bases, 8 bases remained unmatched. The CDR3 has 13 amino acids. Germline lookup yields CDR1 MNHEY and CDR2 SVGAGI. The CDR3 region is CATGGQLYSPLHF. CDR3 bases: TGTGCCACTGGGGGACAGCTATATTCACCCCTCCACTTT.

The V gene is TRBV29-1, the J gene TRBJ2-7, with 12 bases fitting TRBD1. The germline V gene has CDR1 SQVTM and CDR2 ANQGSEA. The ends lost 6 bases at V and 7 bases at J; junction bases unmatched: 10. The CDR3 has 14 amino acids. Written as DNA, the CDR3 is TGCAGCGTACGGGGACAGGGGGCGCGGGAAGAGCAGTACTTC. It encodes CSVRGQGAREEQYF.